One and the same sample provided the 5 T cell receptor beta chains below, sequenced in a study of T cells in Graves' hyperthyroidism and ophthalmopathy (dated by TCRdb to the late 2010s). The library was prepared using multiplex PCR. Sequencing relied on an Illumina HiSeq 2000. Amplification of TCR beta CDR3 regions was carried out from RNA transcripts. The first round of RT-PCR for the TCR CDR3 was performed with the HTBI primer set and the Qiagen OneStep RT-PCR kit. Using fastp trimming at Q25 and MiXCR clonotype assembly, TCRdb reanalyzed the public sequencing data and kept in-frame beta chains. CDR3 protein duplicates are merged, each entry listing the most common genes and DNA. In this sample the table shows about 500,000 distinct CDR3 sequences, around 50% of which occur a single time. About two fifths of the sample goes to the ten largest clones. The sequenced material came from peripheral blood or thyroid tissue (not recorded which). These receptors came from an adult woman with Graves' disease, either hyperthyroidism or ophthalmopathy (not recorded which).

This clonotype was recorded many times. The chain uses TRBV25-1 and TRBJ2-7; D perhaps matches TRBD2 (5 bases). Germline values: CDR1 MGHDK, CDR2 SYGVNS. Trimming took off 1 base at V and 3 bases at J, with 13 bases between the two ends. CDR3 length: 15 residues. CDR3 DNA: TGTGCCAGCAGTGAATCCGGCGGGTGGGACTACGAGCAGTACTTC. Its translation: CASSESGGWDYEQYF.

This clonotype was seen ten or more times. The CDR3 DNA follows: TGTGCCAGCAGCTACGCTCCAGGACTAGCGGGGTCGGGGACCCAGTACTTC. This encodes CASSYAPGLAGSGTQYF. V is TRBV13 and J is TRBJ2-5; 12 nucleotides agree with TRBD2. CDR1 and CDR2 (germline): PRHDT, FYEKMQ (reference sequence). J was trimmed by 7 bases and V by 4 bases; bases with no gene match: 13. This CDR3 comprises 17 residues.

J is TRBJ1-2 and V is TRBV6-6; no reliable D call. CDR1 is MNHNY and CDR2 is SVGAGI in the germline V gene (reference sequence). The CDR3 is made up of 10 amino acids. V lost 8 bases and J lost 7, with 8 bases in between. CDR3 in DNA: TGTGCCAGCTGGGCGGGTGGCTACACCTTC. Protein product: CASWAGGYTF.

This clonotype was observed a single time. The chain joins TRBV6-1 to TRBJ2-2; the D gene is possibly TRBD1 (6 bases). Trimming cost V 6 bases and J 4 bases, with 18 bases left between them. There are 16 residues in the CDR3. The germline V gene encodes CDR1 MNHNS and CDR2 SASEGT. In nucleotides, the CDR3 is TGTGCCAGCAGCCTCATCCCCAGGGGCAGCACCGGGGAGCTGTTTTTT. Its translation: CASSLIPRGSTGELFF.

The chain is built from TRBV28 and TRBJ2-2; 9 bases fit TRBD2. This CDR3 is 18 amino acids long. V dropped 2 bases and J dropped 2; count of bases not matched to a gene: 9. Germline values: CDR1 MDHEN, CDR2 SYDVKM. The chain's CDR3 is CASSLKGSGSLNTGELFF. CDR3 in DNA: TGTGCCAGCAGTTTAAAGGGTAGCGGGAGTTTAAACACCGGGGAGCTGTTTTTT.